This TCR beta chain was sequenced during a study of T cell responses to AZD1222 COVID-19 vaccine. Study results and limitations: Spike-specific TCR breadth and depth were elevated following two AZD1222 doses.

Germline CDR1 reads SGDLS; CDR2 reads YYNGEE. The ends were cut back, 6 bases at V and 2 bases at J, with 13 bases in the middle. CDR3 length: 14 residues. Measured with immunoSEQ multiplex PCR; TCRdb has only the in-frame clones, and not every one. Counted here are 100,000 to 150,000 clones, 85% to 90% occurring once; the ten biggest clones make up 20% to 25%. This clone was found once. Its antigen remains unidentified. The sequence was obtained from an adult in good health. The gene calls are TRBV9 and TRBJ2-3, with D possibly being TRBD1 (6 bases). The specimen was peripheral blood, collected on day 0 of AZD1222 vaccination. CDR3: CASNEQGITDTQYF. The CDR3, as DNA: TGTGCCAGCAACGAACAGGGAATCACAGATACGCAGTATTTT. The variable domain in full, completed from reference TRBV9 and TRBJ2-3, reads DSGVTQTPKHLITATGQRVTLRCSPRSGDLSVYWYQQSLDQGLQFLIQYYNGEERAKGNILERFSAQQFPDLHSELNLSSLELGDSALYFCASNEQGITDTQYFGPGTRLTVL.